This TCR beta chain was retrieved from a study of T cell responses to AZD1222 COVID-19 vaccine. The CDR3 sequence is 16 residues long. V was shortened by 5 bases and J by 1 base, with 16 bases between the two germline ends. The germline gives CDR1 MNHEY, CDR2 SMNVEV (reference sequence). This table comes from immunoSEQ multiplex PCR, and its TCRdb copy is limited to in-frame clones, with some not included. The data contain about 180,000 clones, over 85% of them singletons. Sample: peripheral blood, taken on day 0 of AZD1222 vaccination. The gene calls are TRBV27 and TRBJ2-3; D gene unclear. The sequence derives from an adult in good health. The CDR3 protein is CASSRLAPGGTDTQYF. The DNA for the CDR3 is TGTGCCAGCAGTCGGTTAGCCCCTGGGGGCACAGATACGCAGTATTTT.